The rows below give T cell receptor beta chains drawn from one sample of a study of blood T cells in healthy people across ages. TCRdb analysed the 5' RACE reads with MiXCR anew, one entry per CDR3 protein. The sample records 1.8 million or so distinct CDR3 sequences, about two fifths being singletons. The sample consisted of blood. All receptors come from a human donor in good health. Each CDR3 is given with its conserved first and last residue. Fields, in order: D gene, clone size, V gene, J gene, CDR3 DNA, CDR3 protein. D genes are given only for firm matches. Clone size, where shown, is once, few, many, or a class for clones that have expanded.

D gene: NA
clone size: NA
V gene: TRBV5-1
J gene: TRBJ1-2
CDR3 DNA: TGCGCCAGCAGCTTGGGTCCAGGGGTTAACTATGGCTACACCTTC
CDR3 protein: CASSLGPGVNYGYTF

D gene: NA
clone size: NA
V gene: TRBV20-1
J gene: TRBJ1-1
CDR3 DNA: TGCAGTGCTAGTCTTTGGGGAGCAGCTTTCTTT
CDR3 protein: CSASLWGAAFF

D gene: TRBD1
clone size: NA
V gene: TRBV5-1
J gene: TRBJ1-2
CDR3 DNA: TGCGCCAGCAGCTTGGAGGGGACAGGGGGCCATGGCTACACCTTC
CDR3 protein: CASSLEGTGGHGYTF

D gene: TRBD1
clone size: NA
V gene: TRBV12-3/TRBV12-4
J gene: TRBJ2-2
CDR3 DNA: TGTGCCAGCAGTTTTGGACAGGTCCCCGTCGACACCGGGGAGCTGTTTTTT
CDR3 protein: CASSFGQVPVDTGELFF

D gene: TRBD1
clone size: NA
V gene: TRBV6-1
J gene: TRBJ1-2
CDR3 DNA: TGTGCCAGCAGTGAAGAGCCAGGGGGCCAGGGCTACACCTTC
CDR3 protein: CASSEEPGGQGYTF

D gene: NA
clone size: NA
V gene: TRBV5-6
J gene: TRBJ1-1
CDR3 DNA: TGTGCCAGCAGCTCCACAGGGAGATTGACTGAAGCTTTCTTT
CDR3 protein: CASSSTGRLTEAFF

D gene: NA
clone size: NA
V gene: TRBV5-1
J gene: TRBJ1-1
CDR3 DNA: TGCGCCAGCAGCTTGTTGGCAGACCACATGAACACTGAAGCTTTCTTT
CDR3 protein: CASSLLADHMNTEAFF

D gene: NA
clone size: few
V gene: TRBV5-1
J gene: TRBJ2-3
CDR3 DNA: TGCGCCAGCAGCTTACTAGCTCCCACAGATACGCAGTATTTT
CDR3 protein: CASSLLAPTDTQYF

D gene: TRBD1
clone size: NA
V gene: TRBV7-2
J gene: TRBJ1-1
CDR3 DNA: TGTGCCAGCAGCGTAGAGAACAGGGGTCGGACTGAAGCTTTCTTT
CDR3 protein: CASSVENRGRTEAFF

D gene: NA
clone size: NA
V gene: TRBV20-1
J gene: TRBJ2-3
CDR3 DNA: TGCAGTGCTAAGGGGCAGGGAGACGTTTTAGGCACAGATACGCAGTATTTT
CDR3 protein: CSAKGQGDVLGTDTQYF

D gene: NA
clone size: few
V gene: TRBV9
J gene: TRBJ1-5
CDR3 DNA: TGTGCCAGCAGCGCCCATACGGGTCAGCCCCAGCATTTT
CDR3 protein: CASSAHTGQPQHF

D gene: TRBD1
clone size: NA
V gene: TRBV6-2/TRBV6-3
J gene: TRBJ2-1
CDR3 DNA: TGTGCCAGCAAACCGGGACAGGGTTTGCTCGATGAGCAGTTCTTC
CDR3 protein: CASKPGQGLLDEQFF

D gene: TRBD1
clone size: NA
V gene: TRBV6-6
J gene: TRBJ1-2
CDR3 DNA: TGTGCCAGCAGTTACCCGACAGGGAATACGAACTATGGCTACACCTTC
CDR3 protein: CASSYPTGNTNYGYTF

D gene: TRBD1
clone size: once
V gene: TRBV9
J gene: TRBJ1-1
CDR3 DNA: TGTGCCAGCAGCACCCGGGACAGACTGAACACTGAAGCTTTCTTT
CDR3 protein: CASSTRDRLNTEAFF

D gene: TRBD1
clone size: NA
V gene: TRBV4-3
J gene: TRBJ1-4
CDR3 DNA: TGCGCCAGCAGCCCTCGACAGGGTGGGGGGGAAAAACTGTTTTTT
CDR3 protein: CASSPRQGGGEKLFF

D gene: TRBD1
clone size: once
V gene: TRBV10-3
J gene: TRBJ1-5
CDR3 DNA: TGTGCCATCAGTGAGTTCCGGGACAGGGGGAATCAGCCCCAGCATTTT
CDR3 protein: CAISEFRDRGNQPQHF

D gene: NA
clone size: NA
V gene: TRBV4-2
J gene: TRBJ2-7
CDR3 DNA: TGTGCCAGCAGCCAAGAAGGGAGACAGCGCTACGAGCAGTACTTC
CDR3 protein: CASSQEGRQRYEQYF

D gene: NA
clone size: NA
V gene: TRBV29-1
J gene: TRBJ2-4
CDR3 DNA: TGCAGCGTCCAGGGGTCTGGGACAGCCACCGGGGGGCAGTACTTC
CDR3 protein: CSVQGSGTATGGQYF

D gene: TRBD2
clone size: NA
V gene: TRBV6-2/TRBV6-3
J gene: TRBJ2-1
CDR3 DNA: TGTGCCAGCAGTCAAACGGGACTAGCGGACAATGAGCAGTTCTTC
CDR3 protein: CASSQTGLADNEQFF

D gene: NA
clone size: NA
V gene: TRBV7-2
J gene: TRBJ2-5
CDR3 DNA: TGTGCCGGCAGCTTTGAGGGGACAGAGACCCAGTACTTC
CDR3 protein: CAGSFEGTETQYF

D gene: NA
clone size: NA
V gene: TRBV29-1
J gene: TRBJ2-7
CDR3 DNA: TGCAGCGTTGTGGAGGTACCCTACAATGAGCAGTACTTC
CDR3 protein: CSVVEVPYNEQYF

D gene: NA
clone size: few
V gene: TRBV9
J gene: TRBJ2-7
CDR3 DNA: TGTGCCAGCAGCCCAGAGAGGGGGGCGAGGTACCACGAGCAGTACTTC
CDR3 protein: CASSPERGARYHEQYF

D gene: TRBD1
clone size: many
V gene: TRBV5-1
J gene: TRBJ1-5
CDR3 DNA: TGCGCCAGCAGCCCCGGACAGGACAATCAGCCCCAGCATTTT
CDR3 protein: CASSPGQDNQPQHF

D gene: TRBD1
clone size: few
V gene: TRBV18
J gene: TRBJ2-7
CDR3 DNA: TGTGCCAGCTCAATAGGACAGGAATACGAGCAGTACTTC
CDR3 protein: CASSIGQEYEQYF

D gene: TRBD1
clone size: NA
V gene: TRBV11-1
J gene: TRBJ2-7
CDR3 DNA: TGTGCCAGCTCCCAGGGGGCCGGCGGCTTCTACGAGCAGTACTTC
CDR3 protein: CASSQGAGGFYEQYF

D gene: NA
clone size: NA
V gene: TRBV6-5
J gene: TRBJ2-5
CDR3 DNA: TGTGCCAGCAGTTACTCGGCCGGGGCGCAAGAGGCCCAGTACTTC
CDR3 protein: CASSYSAGAQEAQYF

D gene: NA
clone size: few
V gene: TRBV9
J gene: TRBJ1-5
CDR3 DNA: TGTGCCAGCAGCGTAAGTGGAGAAAACAATCAGCCCCAGCATTTT
CDR3 protein: CASSVSGENNQPQHF

D gene: NA
clone size: NA
V gene: TRBV28
J gene: TRBJ2-2
CDR3 DNA: TGTGCCAGCAGTCCCCCGGATCAGAACACCGGGGAGCTGTTTTTT
CDR3 protein: CASSPPDQNTGELFF

D gene: NA
clone size: NA
V gene: TRBV6-5
J gene: TRBJ1-5
CDR3 DNA: TGTGCCAGCAGTTACGGGCAGGGCGAACAGCCCCAGCATTTT
CDR3 protein: CASSYGQGEQPQHF

D gene: TRBD1
clone size: NA
V gene: TRBV11-2
J gene: TRBJ1-1
CDR3 DNA: TGTGCCAGCAGCGTAATAACAGGGGGCACTGAAGCTTTCTTT
CDR3 protein: CASSVITGGTEAFF

D gene: TRBD1
clone size: NA
V gene: TRBV12-3/TRBV12-4
J gene: TRBJ2-5
CDR3 DNA: TGTGCCAGCAGTTTAGACAACAGGGGGCGCGGATGGGAGACCCAGTACTTC
CDR3 protein: CASSLDNRGRGWETQYF

D gene: NA
clone size: NA
V gene: TRBV9
J gene: TRBJ2-7
CDR3 DNA: TGTGCCAGCAGCGCCCAGGACTCCTACGAGCAGTACTTC
CDR3 protein: CASSAQDSYEQYF

D gene: TRBD1
clone size: NA
V gene: TRBV18
J gene: TRBJ1-5
CDR3 DNA: TGTGCCAGCTCACCAGACAGGGTCGTTCAGCCCCAGCATTTT
CDR3 protein: CASSPDRVVQPQHF

D gene: NA
clone size: NA
V gene: TRBV29-1
J gene: TRBJ1-5
CDR3 DNA: TGCAGCGCCTCGCAGGCCCCGGGGCAGCTCCAGCATTTT
CDR3 protein: CSASQAPGQLQHF

D gene: NA
clone size: NA
V gene: TRBV7-2
J gene: TRBJ1-1
CDR3 DNA: TGTGCCAGCAGCCTCCACTTCATGAACACTGAAGCTTTCTTT
CDR3 protein: CASSLHFMNTEAFF

D gene: TRBD1
clone size: few
V gene: TRBV10-3
J gene: TRBJ2-6
CDR3 DNA: TGTGCCATCAGTGAGTTCGGACAGGGGGCGAACGCCGGGGCCAACGTCCTGACTTTC
CDR3 protein: CAISEFGQGANAGANVLTF

D gene: NA
clone size: few
V gene: TRBV29-1
J gene: TRBJ2-1
CDR3 DNA: TGCAGCGTGGGACAGTGGGACTCAACATACAATGAGCAGTTCTTC
CDR3 protein: CSVGQWDSTYNEQFF

D gene: NA
clone size: NA
V gene: TRBV4-3
J gene: TRBJ2-1
CDR3 DNA: TGCGCCAGCAGCCGGGATAACACCAATGAGCAGTTCTTC
CDR3 protein: CASSRDNTNEQFF

D gene: NA
clone size: few
V gene: TRBV11-2
J gene: TRBJ2-3
CDR3 DNA: TGTGCCAGCAGCTCTATTAAGGGGGTGACAGATACGCAGTATTTT
CDR3 protein: CASSSIKGVTDTQYF

D gene: NA
clone size: few
V gene: TRBV6-2/TRBV6-3
J gene: TRBJ2-7
CDR3 DNA: TGTGCCAGCAGTTACGGCCTTTCAGTAGGGTTGTTCGCCAACTACGAGCAGTACTTC
CDR3 protein: CASSYGLSVGLFANYEQYF

D gene: NA
clone size: NA
V gene: TRBV6-2/TRBV6-3
J gene: TRBJ2-7
CDR3 DNA: TGTGCCAGCAGTTACGCCGGGAAGGGATACGAGCAGTACTTC
CDR3 protein: CASSYAGKGYEQYF

D gene: TRBD1
clone size: NA
V gene: TRBV25-1
J gene: TRBJ2-5
CDR3 DNA: TGTGCCGTAGGACAGGTACAAGAGACCCAGTACTTC
CDR3 protein: CAVGQVQETQYF

D gene: TRBD1
clone size: few
V gene: TRBV11-1
J gene: TRBJ2-1
CDR3 DNA: TGTGCCAGCAGCTTAATGACAGGGAACGATGAGCAGTTCTTC
CDR3 protein: CASSLMTGNDEQFF

D gene: TRBD2
clone size: NA
V gene: TRBV6-5
J gene: TRBJ2-1
CDR3 DNA: TGTGCCAGCAGTTACTCAGGCGGGGGGGCAGATGAGCAGTTCTTC
CDR3 protein: CASSYSGGGADEQFF

D gene: NA
clone size: NA
V gene: TRBV6-6
J gene: TRBJ2-4
CDR3 DNA: TGTGCCAGCAGTTCCCGAGGGGGGGGGATGAGTGAGCAGTACTTC
CDR3 protein: CASSSRGGGMSEQYF

D gene: NA
clone size: few
V gene: TRBV29-1
J gene: TRBJ1-1
CDR3 DNA: TGCAGCGCCGCCGTACAGGATGAAAACACTGAAGCTTTCTTT
CDR3 protein: CSAAVQDENTEAFF

D gene: NA
clone size: NA
V gene: TRBV7-8
J gene: TRBJ1-1
CDR3 DNA: TGTGCCAGCAGCTTACCAAGAAACCGGGGCACTGAAGCTTTCTTT
CDR3 protein: CASSLPRNRGTEAFF

D gene: NA
clone size: NA
V gene: TRBV28
J gene: TRBJ1-1
CDR3 DNA: TGTGCCAGCAGTTTACGGGGTTTCCCGAACACTGAAGCTTTCTTT
CDR3 protein: CASSLRGFPNTEAFF

D gene: TRBD2
clone size: NA
V gene: TRBV6-6
J gene: TRBJ2-1
CDR3 DNA: TGTGCCAGCAGGTACCCGGGACTAGCCTTCAATGAGCAGTTCTTC
CDR3 protein: CASRYPGLAFNEQFF

D gene: NA
clone size: NA
V gene: TRBV6-4
J gene: TRBJ1-1
CDR3 DNA: TGTGCCAGCAGTGATTCCGACGGGACTGAAGCTTTCTTT
CDR3 protein: CASSDSDGTEAFF

D gene: NA
clone size: few
V gene: TRBV18
J gene: TRBJ2-7
CDR3 DNA: TGTGCCAGCTCACCACCCTGGGAGGGGGAAGGCCTATTCGAGCAGTACTTC
CDR3 protein: CASSPPWEGEGLFEQYF

D gene: NA
clone size: few
V gene: TRBV29-1
J gene: TRBJ1-5
CDR3 DNA: TGCAGCGTTGGGACAGTCCGACATCAGCCCCAGCATTTT
CDR3 protein: CSVGTVRHQPQHF

D gene: NA
clone size: NA
V gene: TRBV15
J gene: TRBJ2-2
CDR3 DNA: TGTGCCACCAGCAGAGGTGGGCACACCGGGGAGCTGTTTTTT
CDR3 protein: CATSRGGHTGELFF

D gene: NA
clone size: NA
V gene: TRBV28
J gene: TRBJ2-6
CDR3 DNA: TGTGCCAGCAGCACCGTGGACAGAATCGCCAACGTCCTGACTTTC
CDR3 protein: CASSTVDRIANVLTF

D gene: TRBD1
clone size: few
V gene: TRBV12-3/TRBV12-4
J gene: TRBJ2-7
CDR3 DNA: TGTGCCAGCAGTTTATGGACAGGGACGTCCTACGAGCAGTACTTC
CDR3 protein: CASSLWTGTSYEQYF

D gene: NA
clone size: NA
V gene: TRBV28
J gene: TRBJ1-4
CDR3 DNA: TGTGCCAGCAGCCCCCAGGACACTGCAACTAATGAAAAACTGTTTTTT
CDR3 protein: CASSPQDTATNEKLFF

D gene: NA
clone size: many
V gene: TRBV4-3
J gene: TRBJ2-6
CDR3 DNA: TGCGCCAGCAGCCAAGAGGGACCCCTTGCTGGGGCCAACGTCCTGACTTTC
CDR3 protein: CASSQEGPLAGANVLTF

D gene: TRBD2
clone size: NA
V gene: TRBV11-3
J gene: TRBJ2-2
CDR3 DNA: TGTGCCAGCAGCTCCTCGACTAGCGGGGGCGCGAACACCGGGGAGCTGTTTTTT
CDR3 protein: CASSSSTSGGANTGELFF

D gene: NA
clone size: NA
V gene: TRBV4-2
J gene: TRBJ1-2
CDR3 DNA: TGTGCTAGCAGTCCCTTGGAGGGAAACTATGGCTACACCTTC
CDR3 protein: CASSPLEGNYGYTF

D gene: TRBD1
clone size: NA
V gene: TRBV7-9
J gene: TRBJ1-1
CDR3 DNA: TGTGCCAGCAGCTTCCCAGGGGGGGGTGGCACTGAAGCTTTCTTT
CDR3 protein: CASSFPGGGGTEAFF